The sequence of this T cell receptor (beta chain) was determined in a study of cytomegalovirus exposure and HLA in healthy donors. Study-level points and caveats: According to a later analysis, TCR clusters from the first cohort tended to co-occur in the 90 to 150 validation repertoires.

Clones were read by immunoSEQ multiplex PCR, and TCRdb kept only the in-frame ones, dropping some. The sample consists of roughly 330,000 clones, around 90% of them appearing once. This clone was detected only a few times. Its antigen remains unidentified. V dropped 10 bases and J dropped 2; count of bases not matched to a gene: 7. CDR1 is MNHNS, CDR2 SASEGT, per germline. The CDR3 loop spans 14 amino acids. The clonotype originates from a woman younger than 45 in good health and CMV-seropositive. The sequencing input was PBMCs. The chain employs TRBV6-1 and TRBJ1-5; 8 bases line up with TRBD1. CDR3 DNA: TGTGCCATCGGGGGGGGACAGGGCAATCAGCCCCAGCATTTT. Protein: CAIGGGQGNQPQHF.